The 15 T cell receptor beta chains given below trace back to one sample, sequenced in a study of T cell responses to AZD1222 COVID-19 vaccine listed by TCRdb under 2021. Interpreted using the paper, the time point label stands for: about 28 days (+/-7) after the second vaccine dose. Libraries were prepared through the immunoSEQ multiplex PCR assay. Imported from immuneACCESS, the table was reduced by TCRdb to in-frame sequences with V and J called. These copies leave out some clones; in studies compared against another copy, an unresolved V gene accounts for under half, and the cause of the remainder is not known. The sample has 180,000 or so clones on record, roughly 92% of them singletons. Approximately 1% of the sample goes to the ten largest clones. Sequencing was performed on peripheral blood, taken 28 days after the second AZD1222 dose. These receptors all come from an adult who received the AZD1222 COVID-19 vaccine.

This rearrangement joins TRBV5-6 to TRBJ1-2, with TRBD1 identical over 9 bases. The CDR3 has 13 amino acids. V was pared by 4 bases and J by 6 bases, with 4 bases of the junction left unmatched. Germline V gives CDR1 SGHDT, CDR2 YYEEEE. CDR3 nucleotide sequence: TGTGCCAGCAGCGTAAGACAGGGGGATGGCTACACCTTC. It encodes CASSVRQGDGYTF.

V and J are TRBV30 and TRBJ1-4; 7 bases line up with TRBD1. This CDR3 region has 15 residues. Germline loops: CDR1 GTSNPN, CDR2 SVGIG (reference sequence). Trimming took 1 base from V and 6 from J; bases not matched to a gene: 8. The CDR3 DNA sequence: TGTGCCTGGAGTGGAAGACAGGGTGAGCATGAAAAACTGTTTTTT. It yields the protein CAWSGRQGEHEKLFF.

This chain joins TRBV3-1 (or the pseudogene TRBV3-2) and TRBJ1-3; 7 bases align to TRBD1. CDR3 size: 17 residues. The trim removed 8 bases at V and 3 bases at J, leaving 16 bases unmatched. Looked up from germline, CDR1 is LGHDT and CDR2 is YNNKEL (reference sequence). The CDR3 coding sequence is TGTGCCAGCTCCAGGCGGGACAGAGGACAAAGTGGAAACACCATATATTTT. This gives the protein CASSRRDRGQSGNTIYF.

The chain combines TRBV27 with TRBJ1-5, with TRBD1 as a possible D gene (5 bases). The CDR3 is 14 amino acids. The germline V gene encodes CDR1 MNHEY and CDR2 SMNVEV (reference sequence). Trimming took off 2 bases at V and 2 bases at J, with 7 bases between the two ends. CDR3 sequence reads: CASSLRGGNQPQHF. CDR3 DNA sequence: TGTGCCAGCAGTTTAAGGGGCGGCAATCAGCCCCAGCATTTT.

The rearrangement joins TRBV5-4 to TRBJ1-2; tentative D call: TRBD1 (5 bases). CDR1 is SGHNT and CDR2 is YYREEE in the germline V gene (reference sequence). V lost 3 bases and J 8 bases, leaving 20 bases between the germline ends. CDR3 length: 15 amino acids. CDR3 residues: CASSSTSGRVFGYTF. CDR3 DNA sequence: TGTGCCAGCAGCTCTACCTCAGGGAGGGTCTTCGGCTACACCTTC.

CDR3 nucleotides: TGTGCCAGCAGTTACCAGGGACAGAATATCTATGGCTACACCTTC. This sequence encodes CASSYQGQNIYGYTF. The V and J genes are TRBV6-5 and TRBJ1-2; TRBD1 matches at 7 bases. The CDR3 runs 15 residues. From germline, CDR1 is MNHEY and CDR2 SVGAGI. The ends lost 2 bases at V and 4 bases at J; junction bases unmatched: 7.

V is TRBV5-1 and J is TRBJ2-7; D remains unclear. Germline CDR1 reads SGHRS; CDR2 reads YFSETQ. Deletions cut 0 bases from V and 4 bases from J, with 14 bases between. The CDR3 length is 15 residues. The CDR3 sequence is CASSLASESGYEQYF. The CDR3 DNA is TGCGCCAGCAGCTTGGCGAGCGAGTCTGGGTACGAGCAGTACTTC. Filled out from reference TRBV5-1 and TRBJ2-7, the complete variable domain reads KAGVTQTPRYLIKTRGQQVTLSCSPISGHRSVSWYQQTPGQGLQFLFEYFSETQRNKGNFPGRFSGRQFSNSRSEMNVSTLELGDSALYLCASSLASESGYEQYFGPGTRLTVT.

The chain uses TRBV4-1 and TRBJ2-7; 13 nucleotides line up with TRBD2. The CDR3 runs to 15 residues. Losses at the gene ends were 2 bases for V and 4 bases for J; bases not matched to a gene: 2. From germline, CDR1 is MGHRA and CDR2 YSYEKL. The CDR3 spells CASSQKLAGGYEQYF. The CDR3 nucleotides read TGCGCCAGCAGCCAAAAACTAGCGGGGGGGTACGAGCAGTACTTC.

The chain links TRBV7-9 to TRBJ2-7, with D hard to call. Germline lookup yields CDR1 SEHNR and CDR2 FQNEAQ (reference sequence). CDR3 length equals 11 residues. The V end was cut by 0 bases, the J end by 6 bases, with 3 bases between. The CDR3 here is CASSLAGEQYF. The CDR3, as DNA: TGTGCCAGCAGCTTAGCGGGCGAGCAGTACTTC.

The chain has TRBV27 and TRBJ2-5; D could derive from TRBD1 or TRBD2 (5 bases each). V was pared by 6 bases and J by 7 bases, with 9 bases between. The CDR3 sequence is 11 residues long. Looked up from germline, CDR1 is MNHEY and CDR2 is SMNVEV (reference sequence). The CDR3 region has the DNA TGTGCCAGCAGGGGTGGGGGGACCCAGTACTTC. Translation: CASRGGGTQYF.

V and J are TRBV30 and TRBJ2-5; D call uncertain. Germline V lookup: CDR1 GTSNPN, CDR2 SVGIG (reference sequence). The germline V and J ends were trimmed by 2 bases and 5 bases, with 9 bases remaining between them. This CDR3 has 12 residues. The CDR3, as DNA: TGTGCCTGGAGTTCCTTTGGGGAGACCCAGTACTTC. The encoded protein is CAWSSFGETQYF.

The chain joins TRBV7-9 to TRBJ2-5; D is unresolved. CDR1 is SEHNR and CDR2 is FQNEAQ in the germline V gene (reference sequence). CDR3 length: 13 residues. V was trimmed by 5 bases and J by 0 bases, leaving 7 bases between them. CDR3 in amino acids: CASSLHYQETQYF. CDR3 sequence (DNA): TGTGCCAGCAGCCTTCACTACCAAGAGACCCAGTACTTC.

V usage is TRBV19 and J usage is TRBJ1-5, with 9 bases lining up with TRBD1. CDR1 is LNHDA and CDR2 is SQIVND in the germline V gene (reference sequence). The CDR3 has 15 residues. The trim removed 8 bases at V and 3 bases at J, leaving 8 bases unmatched. The CDR3 DNA is TGTGCCAGTGCTCCGGGACAGGGCTTCAATCAGCCCCAGCATTTT. Translated: CASAPGQGFNQPQHF.

The genes are TRBV2 and TRBJ2-1, with 9 positions matching TRBD2. Losses at the gene ends were 10 bases for V and 8 bases for J; bases not matched to a gene: 12. There are 14 residues in the CDR3. The V gene's germline CDR1 is SNHLY and CDR2 FYNNEI. The CDR3 spells CATTGGGARDEQFF. The CDR3 region has the DNA TGTGCCACCACGGGCGGGGGGGCCCGGGATGAGCAGTTCTTC.

The CDR3 loop is CASSLSREETQYF. The CDR3 nucleotides read TGCGCCAGCAGCCTATCTAGGGAAGAGACCCAGTACTTC. The chain is built from TRBV5-1 and TRBJ2-5, with D hard to call. Germline-derived CDR1 and CDR2 are SGHRS and YFSETQ. V was trimmed by 4 bases and J by 3 bases, leaving 10 bases between them. The CDR3 length is 13 residues. Using reference TRBV5-1 and TRBJ2-5 for the parts outside the CDR3, the full variable domain is KAGVTQTPRYLIKTRGQQVTLSCSPISGHRSVSWYQQTPGQGLQFLFEYFSETQRNKGNFPGRFSGRQFSNSRSEMNVSTLELGDSALYLCASSLSREETQYFGPGTRLLVL.